This T cell receptor (beta chain) was captured in a study of cytomegalovirus exposure and HLA in healthy donors. Note on this clone: Its matching antigen is unknown.

V was pared by 5 bases and J by 2 bases, with 10 bases between. Germline CDR1 SEHNR, CDR2 FQNEAQ (reference sequence). This CDR3 region has 13 residues. The study's findings and limits: There were some public TCRs occurring in many donors, but most TCR sequences were rare.

13 Jbeta primers and 60 Vbeta primers were used for the PCR. TCRdb's copy holds only in-frame clones and misses some; the assay was immunoSEQ multiplex PCR. This table has tens of thousands of clones, approximately 78% appearing once. V gene TRBV7-9 combines with J gene TRBJ2-7, with a possible D match to TRBD2 (5 bases). Source material: PBMCs. The sequence came from a woman aged 25 to 39 in good health and CMV-seronegative. The CDR3 is CASSPPGAYEQYF. In DNA form, the CDR3 reads TGTGCCAGCAGCCCTCCCGGGGCCTACGAGCAGTACTTC.